One T cell receptor beta chain is described in this entry. This entry comes from a study of blood T cell repertoires in COVID-19. As for the study in general: The analysed material was cDNA or gDNA that came from T cells, B-cell-depleted T cells, or PBMCs.

With 5 bases clipped from V and 8 bases from J, the junction kept 13 bases outside the gene matches. The CDR3 spans 16 residues. CDR1 is SGHNT, CDR2 YENEEA, per germline. Method: immunoSEQ multiplex PCR; TCRdb's copy keeps in-frame clones and lacks some. This sample carries around 58,000 clones, 88% of them seen once, and the ten largest clones take roughly 40%. The source is a woman aged 60-75 years with COVID-19, enrolled during active disease. The chain employs TRBV11-3 and TRBJ2-1, with 9 bases aligning to TRBD2. Input material: peripheral blood. This CDR3 reads CASSPTWGAGGHEQFF. As DNA, the CDR3 is TGTGCCAGCAGCCCGACTTGGGGAGCGGGGGGTCATGAGCAGTTCTTC.